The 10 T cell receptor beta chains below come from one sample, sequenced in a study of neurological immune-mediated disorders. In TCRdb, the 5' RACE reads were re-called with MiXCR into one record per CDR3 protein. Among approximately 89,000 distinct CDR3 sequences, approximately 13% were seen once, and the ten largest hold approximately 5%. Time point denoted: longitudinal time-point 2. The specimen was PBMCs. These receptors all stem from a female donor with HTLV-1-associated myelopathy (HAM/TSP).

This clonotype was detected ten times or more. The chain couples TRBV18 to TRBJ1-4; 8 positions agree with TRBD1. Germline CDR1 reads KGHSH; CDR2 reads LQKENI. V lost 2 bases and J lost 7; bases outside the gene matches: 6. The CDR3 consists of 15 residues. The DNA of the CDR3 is TGTGCCAGCTCACCATTTGGACAGGGCGGTGAAAAACTGTTTTTT. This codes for CASSPFGQGGEKLFF.

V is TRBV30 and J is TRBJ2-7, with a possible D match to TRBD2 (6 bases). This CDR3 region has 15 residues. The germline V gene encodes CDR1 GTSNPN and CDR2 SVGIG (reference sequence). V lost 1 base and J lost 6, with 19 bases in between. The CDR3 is CAWSGVGGAVSEQYF. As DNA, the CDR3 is TGTGCCTGGAGTGGAGTAGGAGGGGCGGTAAGCGAGCAGTACTTC.

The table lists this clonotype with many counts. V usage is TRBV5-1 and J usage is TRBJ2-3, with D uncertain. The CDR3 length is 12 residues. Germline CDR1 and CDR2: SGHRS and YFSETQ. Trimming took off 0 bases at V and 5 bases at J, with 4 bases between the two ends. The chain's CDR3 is CASSLAVDTQYF. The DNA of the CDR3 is TGCGCCAGCAGCTTGGCGGTAGATACGCAGTATTTT.

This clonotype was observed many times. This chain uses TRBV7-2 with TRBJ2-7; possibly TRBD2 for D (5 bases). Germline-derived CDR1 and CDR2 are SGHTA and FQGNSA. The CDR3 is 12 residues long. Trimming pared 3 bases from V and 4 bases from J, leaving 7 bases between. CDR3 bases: TGTGCCAGCAGCTTCTCGGGGTACGAGCAGTACTTC. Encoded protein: CASSFSGYEQYF.

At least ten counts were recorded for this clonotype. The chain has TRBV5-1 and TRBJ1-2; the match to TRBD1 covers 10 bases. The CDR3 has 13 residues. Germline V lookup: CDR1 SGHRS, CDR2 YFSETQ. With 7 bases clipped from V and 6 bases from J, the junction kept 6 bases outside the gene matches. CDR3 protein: CASGQGTGDGYTF. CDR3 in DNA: TGCGCCAGCGGGCAAGGGACAGGGGATGGCTACACCTTC.

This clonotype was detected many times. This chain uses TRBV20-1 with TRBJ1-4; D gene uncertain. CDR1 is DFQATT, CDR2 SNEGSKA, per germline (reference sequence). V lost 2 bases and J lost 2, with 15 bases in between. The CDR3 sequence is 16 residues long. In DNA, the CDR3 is TGCAGTGCTAGAAGGGATATGGTGAGGACTAATGAAAAACTGTTTTTT. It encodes CSARRDMVRTNEKLFF.

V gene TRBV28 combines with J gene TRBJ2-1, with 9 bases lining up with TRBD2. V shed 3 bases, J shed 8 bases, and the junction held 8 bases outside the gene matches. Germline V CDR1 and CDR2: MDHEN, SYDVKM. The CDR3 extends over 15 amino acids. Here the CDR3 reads CASSFRRGGGDEQFF. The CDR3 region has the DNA TGTGCCAGCAGTTTCCGGCGGGGGGGCGGAGATGAGCAGTTCTTC.

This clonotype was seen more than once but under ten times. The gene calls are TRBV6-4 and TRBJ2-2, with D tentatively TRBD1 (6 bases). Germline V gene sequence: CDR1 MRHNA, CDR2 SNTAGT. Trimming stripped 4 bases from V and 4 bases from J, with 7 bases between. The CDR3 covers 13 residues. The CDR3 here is CASSAQGTGELFF. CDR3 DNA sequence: TGTGCCAGCAGTGCACAGGGCACCGGGGAGCTGTTTTTT.

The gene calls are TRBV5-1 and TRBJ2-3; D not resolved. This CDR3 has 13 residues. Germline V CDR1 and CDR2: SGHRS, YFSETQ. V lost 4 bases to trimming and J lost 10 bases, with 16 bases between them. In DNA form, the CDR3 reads TGCGCCAGCAGCACCCCGGTTGGCGGTGCGCAGTATTTT. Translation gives CASSTPVGGAQYF.

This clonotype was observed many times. CDR3 in DNA: TGTGCCAGCAGGGGGGGGGGAGTGTATAACGAGCAGTACTTC. Translating gives CASRGGGVYNEQYF. V usage is TRBV25-1 and J usage is TRBJ2-7; 7 nucleotides agree with TRBD2. This CDR3 contains 14 residues. Trimming at V came to 6 bases and at J to 5 bases, leaving 10 bases not matched to a gene. Germline V gives CDR1 MGHDK, CDR2 SYGVNS.